This T cell receptor beta chain came from a study of blood T cell repertoires in COVID-19 (TCRdb year 2020). With regard to the full study: Samples from collaborators originated in the United States, Italy and Spain and spanned both the acute and convalescent phases of COVID-19. The prospective study material was composed of cDNA or gDNA derived from T cells, B-cell-depleted T cells, or PBMCs. The dataset comprised deeply sampled blood TCRbeta repertoires from subjects exposed to, actively infected with, or recovered from COVID-19. A freely available public database, intended as a resource for researchers studying the immune response to SARS-CoV-2, is where the repertoires were released. Samples came from the ongoing ImmuneRACE study (first 160 participants) plus 1,254 subjects from 6 global collaborators. Sample metadata almost always included a de-identified subject ID, COVID-19 status, age in years and sex. Where available, HLA class I and class II types were obtained from metadata supplied by the sample provider rather than from assay-based typing. General findings and caveats noted by the study authors: Clinical and demographic metadata were provided uncurated, with the amount varying by source and participant.

From cysteine to phenylalanine, the CDR3 is 14 amino acids long. Kept here is only the CDR3 DNA, which spans 42 bases and is read in frame from base 1. Here V drops 2 bases and J drops 4 bases, and the junction holds 3 bases not matched to any gene. From a lookup of the germline V gene (reference sequence), CDR1 and CDR2 are LNHDA and SQIVND. TCRbeta CDR3 regions were amplified from genomic DNA using the immunoSEQ Assay, a bias-controlled multiplex PCR. On the study's bioinformatics: The number of nucleated cells in each sample was estimated by amplification of reference gene primers within the assay. To quantify the absolute abundance of each unique TCRbeta CDR3 rearrangement, sequence reads were collapsed and filtered. For each sample, productive Simpson clonality was calculated as the square root of Simpson's diversity index over productive rearrangements. Not all clones reach the TCRdb copy of this immuneACCESS table, which keeps in-frame sequences only. Checked studies attribute under half of the gap to unresolved V genes and leave the rest unexplained. V and J calls and clone size follow that table, whereas D and trimming were derived from the DNA. The sample table holds approximately 300,000 clones, of which about 89% were seen once. The ten biggest clones cover about 5.7% of the sample.

Notes on this clone: The clone's antigen remains unknown. It has no much larger one-base neighbor in the sample; base qualities were not kept.

In the prospective study, participants were about 18 to 100 years old, resided in about two dozen geographic areas of the United States, and were enrolled through a virtual design. To assign participants to cohorts, the prospective study relied on clinical history that participants themselves reported in a screening survey and a study questionnaire. ImmuneRACE Cohort 3 recovered participants were defined by two consecutive negative NP/OP PCR tests, healthcare professional clearance, or symptom resolution. Each participant in the prospective study had whole blood, serum and a nasopharyngeal or oropharyngeal swab collected by mobile phlebotomists. Participants in the prospective study had the option to provide additional blood draws and questionnaires over an approximately 2-month period. Before DNA extraction, prospective study blood samples were shipped either frozen or at room temperature.

The sequencing sample was made of PBMCs or T cells enriched from blood (not recorded which). The TCR sequence derives from a woman aged 25-40 years who had recovered from COVID-19. The V and J segments used are TRBV19 and TRBJ1-1, and 8 bases in between align with TRBD1. The DNA reads as follows: TGTGCCAGTAGTATACAGGGGGCTGTCACTGAAGCTTTCTTT. The encoded protein is CASSIQGAVTEAFF. This CDR3, with the reference TRBV19 and TRBJ1-1 proteins standing in past its ends, gives the full variable domain DGGITQSPKYLFRKEGQNVTLSCEQNLNHDAMYWYRQDPGQGLRLIYYSQIVNDFQKGDIAEGYSVSREKKESFPLTVTSAQKNPTAFYLCASSIQGAVTEAFFGQGTRLTVV.